This T cell receptor (beta chain) appears in the sequencing data of a study of control samples from healthy donors and cancer patients. Assay used: immunoSEQ multiplex PCR; TCRdb lists only in-frame clones, some missing. The sample has 99,000 or so clones, around four fifths seen once. The CDR3 spans 13 residues. Deletions cut 5 bases from V and 0 bases from J, with 7 bases between. The sequence was collected from a woman between 45 and 60 years old in good health. The sequenced sample consisted of blood. V usage is TRBV12-3 or TRBV12-4 and J usage is TRBJ1-1; D possibly corresponds to TRBD1 (5 bases). The CDR3 spells CASSKQVNTEAFF. The CDR3 DNA is TGTGCCAGCAGTAAACAGGTGAACACTGAAGCTTTCTTT.